This TCR beta chain was observed in a study of cytomegalovirus exposure and HLA in healthy donors. This clone has more than one count but fewer than ten. The CDR3 is 14 residues long. Germline V gene lookup returns CDR1 MGHRA and CDR2 YSYEKL. V lost 1 base and J 0 bases, leaving 7 bases between the germline ends. The PCR was carried out with 60 Vbeta primers and 13 Jbeta primers. The table came from immunoSEQ multiplex PCR; TCRdb's copy has only in-frame clones and leaves some out. The sample records over 150,000 clones, more than 75% being singletons. Input material: PBMCs. The genes are TRBV4-1 and TRBJ2-7; no firm D call. This TCR derives from a girl between 5 and 17 years old in good health and CMV-seropositive. The CDR3: CASSQAPGSYEQYF. The CDR3 DNA reads as TGCGCCAGCAGCCAAGCTCCGGGCTCCTACGAGCAGTACTTC.